This T cell receptor (beta chain) was found in a study of PD-L1 blockade in urothelial cancer (dated by TCRdb to 2017 to 2019). About the full investigation: All patients started therapy at some point between 2014 and 2016 and received atezolizumab 1,200 mg intravenously every 3 weeks. Twenty-five of 29 patients were identified as males with urothelial cancer of bladder origin, and a prior smoking history was reported by 18 of 29 patients. Blood samples gave median yields of roughly 150,000 T cells and some 80,000 unique TCRs, along with a median clonality of 0.080. Pretreatment tumor samples, along with matched peripheral blood serially collected before and after atezolizumab treatment, were subjected to TCR sequencing. Blood samples were analyzed at two time points: 3 weeks after treatment start (second dose) and 6 weeks after treatment start. In the same patients who had TCR sequencing, pretreatment tumors also underwent whole exome sequencing and RNA sequencing. An ECOG performance status of 0 or 1 was recorded for the patients, and 0 to 3 prior chemotherapy regimens had been received by the patients. Progression-free survival longer than 6 months counted as durable clinical benefit, and TCR features were additionally tested against both progression-free and overall survival. An exploratory multi-omic analysis was conducted of the somatic, immune and clinical correlates of response to PD-L1 blockade with atezolizumab in urothelial cancer. Durable clinical benefit was achieved by nine patients but not by the remaining 20. Just over 28 patients had pretreatment blood TCR-seq, some 25 had at least one posttreatment blood collection, and some 25 had tumor TCR-seq.

The paper's findings and limits, for the study overall: Improved progression-free and overall survival was associated with having pretreatment peripheral blood TCR clonality below the median. Among patients with durable benefit, tumor-associated TCR clones showed greater expansion in peripheral blood 3 weeks after treatment started (n = 22, p = 0.022). Because the sample size was small (n ≈ 27) and many exploratory analyses were performed, the results are intended to be hypothesis-generating.

The sample's time point, from its label and the paper: peripheral blood 6 weeks after treatment start. The cohort included under 35 patients with locally advanced or metastatic urothelial carcinoma who were treated at Memorial Sloan Kettering on a trial protocol. Peripheral blood mononuclear cells were collected from each patient pretreatment and during treatment, giving between 1 and 8 total time points per patient. The Qiagen DNeasy Blood extraction kit was used to purify genomic DNA from total PBMCs and from tumor samples. PBMCs were collected pretreatment and during treatment and were isolated and stored as previously described. Each PCR received spiked-in synthetic TCR analog templates so that absolute template abundance could be estimated from read counts. The immunoSEQ assay was used to amplify TCRbeta CDR3 regions from genomic DNA with bias-controlled V and J gene primers. Sequencing of rearranged TCRbeta segments was performed at approximately 20X coverage. The published analysis was carried out like this. Clustering was used to correct sequencing errors, and CDR3s were annotated against IMGT so that V, D and J genes could be assigned. Downstream analyses used only productive TCRbeta rearrangements and left out out-of-frame or stop-codon sequences. Clonality was computed as one minus Shannon entropy normalized by the log of the number of unique productive sequences. Fisher's exact test with Benjamini-Hochberg correction, at a threshold of adjusted p below 0.01, was used to find clones that differed between time points or between blood and tumor. TCRdb obtained this table from immuneACCESS and retained in-frame rearrangements with V and J assigned. These tables miss some clones; where compared with another copy, unresolved V genes account for less than half of the shortfall, and the remainder is unexplained. V, J and clone size reflect that table, while D and trimming were determined from the DNA. The sample table holds around 120,000 clones, of which 80% to 90% were seen once. Clones ranked in the top ten supply around 1.7% of the sample.

Regarding this clone: Its antigen target is currently unknown. No clone much larger than this one lies a single base away; base qualities are absent.

Counted from cysteine to phenylalanine, this CDR3 has 16 amino acids. Only the CDR3 region is kept as DNA, spanning 48 bases read in frame from base 1. Cut back by 0 bases and 0 bases, the V and J ends lie 10 bases apart. Sequences SGHRS (CDR1) and YFSETQ (CDR2) are obtained from the germline V gene. Here the chain combines TRBV5-1 and TRBJ1-3; TRBD1 might be the D gene, on 5 matching bases. This clonotype was obtained from a man aged 60 to 69 with urothelial cancer. The specimen comprised PBMCs, sampled around atezolizumab (anti-PD-L1) treatment. DNA sequence: TGCGCCAGCAGCTTGGAGACAGCACGCTCTGGAAACACCATATATTTT. Protein translation: CASSLETARSGNTIYF. Extended through the reference TRBV5-1 and TRBJ1-3 proteins, this CDR3 yields the full variable domain: KAGVTQTPRYLIKTRGQQVTLSCSPISGHRSVSWYQQTPGQGLQFLFEYFSETQRNKGNFPGRFSGRQFSNSRSEMNVSTLELGDSALYLCASSLETARSGNTIYFGEGSWLTVV.